The present T cell receptor beta chain was sequenced within a study of blood T cell repertoires in COVID-19. Repertoires were generated with immunoSEQ multiplex PCR, while TCRdb's copy carries only in-frame clones and drops some. There are a few hundred thousand clones in the sample; about 85% occur only once, and about a sixth lies in the top ten. V lost 11 bases, J lost 5 bases, and 19 bases lay in between. Looked up from germline, CDR1 is SNHLY and CDR2 is FYNNEI. This CDR3 is built from 13 residues. The sequence was collected from a woman of 80 years or more with active or convalescent COVID-19. The sample was peripheral blood. The chain recombines TRBV2 with TRBJ2-7, with D tentatively TRBD1 (5 bases). The CDR3 here is CAGHPKGAHEQYF. The CDR3 nucleotides are TGTGCCGGACATCCTAAAGGGGCCCACGAGCAGTACTTC.